These 4 T cell receptor beta chains share one sample of origin, sequenced in a study of cytomegalovirus exposure and HLA in healthy donors. Primers: 60 Vbeta forward and 13 Jbeta reverse. Method: immunoSEQ multiplex PCR; TCRdb's copy keeps in-frame clones and lacks some. The sample contains 120,000 to 150,000 clones, approximately 79% of which appear only once. The specimen was PBMCs. The receptors stem from a man aged 18 to 30 in good health and CMV-seronegative.

V usage is TRBV29-1 and J usage is TRBJ2-7; 8 positions agree with TRBD1. The V gene end was trimmed by 6 bases and the J gene end by 6 bases; junction bases not matched to a gene: 13. The CDR3 is made up of 14 amino acids. CDR1 is SQVTM and CDR2 is ANQGSEA in the germline V gene. In DNA, the CDR3 is TGCAGCGTATTTTCCTCGACAGGGGTTCCCGAGCAGTACTTC. Encoded protein: CSVFSSTGVPEQYF.

The rearrangement uses TRBV10-3 and TRBJ1-1, with D perhaps matching TRBD1 (6 bases). The germline V and J ends were trimmed by 6 bases and 0 bases, with 8 bases remaining between them. Germline V lookup: CDR1 ENHRY, CDR2 SYGVKD. The CDR3 has 13 residues. CDR3 amino acids: CAISGTMNTEAFF. The CDR3 DNA is TGTGCCATCAGCGGGACAATGAACACTGAAGCTTTCTTT.

J is TRBJ2-6 and V is TRBV10-3; 8 bases match TRBD1. The CDR3 has 17 residues. The trim removed 2 bases at V and 3 bases at J, leaving 6 bases unmatched. Germline CDR1 and CDR2: ENHRY and SYGVKD. The CDR3 sequence is CAISEGRGLGGANVLTF. CDR3 DNA: TGTGCCATCAGTGAGGGCAGGGGGCTAGGTGGGGCCAACGTCCTGACTTTC.

The chain uses TRBV4-3 and TRBJ2-7; TRBD1 might be the D (6 bases). Germline lookup yields CDR1 LGHNA and CDR2 YSLEER. CDR3 length: 15 residues. Trimming removed 1 base from V and 3 bases from J, with 13 bases in between. In DNA, the CDR3 is TGCGCCAGCAGCCAAGCCCGACAGGACGGCTACGAGCAGTACTTC. It encodes CASSQARQDGYEQYF.